This T cell receptor (beta chain) was documented in a study of CD8+ T cells in alopecia areata. Reverse transcription of extracted RNA yielded cDNA, which provided the sequencing template. Profiled with immunoSEQ multiplex PCR; TCRdb holds only in-frame clones, not every one. The table lists 120,000 to 150,000 clones, about 89% of them singletons, with less than 15% in the top ten. CDR3 length: 15 amino acids. From germline, CDR1 is MNHNS and CDR2 SASEGT. The V gene lost 4 bases and the J gene lost 3 bases, with 14 bases spanning the gap. The sequencing here drew on CD8+ T cells sorted from blood, taken at week 0. V usage is TRBV6-1 and J usage is TRBJ2-3, with D possibly TRBD2 on 7 matching bases. The receptor's source is a human donor with alopecia areata. CDR3 amino acids: CASSALGGGTDTQYF. CDR3 nucleotides: TGTGCCAGCAGTGCCCTAGGGGGGGGAACAGATACGCAGTATTTT.